This TCR beta chain was sequenced for a study of T cell changes during pregnancy in multiple sclerosis. Unmatched junction bases numbered 4, after V lost 1 base and J lost 0 bases. The V gene's germline CDR1 is LGHNA and CDR2 YSLEER. This CDR3 region has 16 residues. Method: immunoSEQ multiplex PCR; TCRdb's copy keeps in-frame clones and lacks some. The table records 67,000 or so clones, 92% of them present only once. The sequencing used CD8+ T cells from peripheral blood mononuclear cells, collected in the third trimester of pregnancy. The rearrangement joins TRBV4-3 to TRBJ2-3; 7 bases match TRBD2. This receptor was taken from a female donor in good health, enrolled as a control in a pregnancy study. This CDR3 is CASSQVFGGSTDTQYF. The CDR3 DNA reads TGCGCCAGCAGCCAAGTTTTCGGGGGGAGCACAGATACGCAGTATTTT.